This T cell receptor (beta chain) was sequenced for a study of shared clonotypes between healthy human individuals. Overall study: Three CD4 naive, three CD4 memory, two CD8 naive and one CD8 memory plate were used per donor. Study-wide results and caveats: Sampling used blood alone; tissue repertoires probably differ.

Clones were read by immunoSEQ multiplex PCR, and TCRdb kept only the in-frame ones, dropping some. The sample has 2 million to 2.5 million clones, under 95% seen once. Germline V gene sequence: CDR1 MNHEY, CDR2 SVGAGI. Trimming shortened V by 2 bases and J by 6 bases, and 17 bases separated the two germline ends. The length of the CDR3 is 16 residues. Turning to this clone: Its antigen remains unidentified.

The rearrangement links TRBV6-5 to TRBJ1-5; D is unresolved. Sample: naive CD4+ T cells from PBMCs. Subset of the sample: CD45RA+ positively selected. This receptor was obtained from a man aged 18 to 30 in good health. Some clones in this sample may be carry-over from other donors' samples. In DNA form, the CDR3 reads TGTGCCAGCAGTTACCCCTCGGGTGAGGCCTCTCAGCCCCAGCATTTT. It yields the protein CASSYPSGEASQPQHF.